These 30 T cell receptor beta chains originate from one sample sequenced in a study of T cell responses to AZD1222 COVID-19 vaccine. The table came from immunoSEQ multiplex PCR; TCRdb's copy has only in-frame clones and leaves some out. The sample carries approximately 120,000 clones, approximately 87% recorded once. Sequencing was performed on peripheral blood, taken 28 days after the second AZD1222 dose. The receptors stem from an adult who received the AZD1222 COVID-19 vaccine.

This clone is a singleton in its sample. The chain employs TRBV5-5 and TRBJ1-1, with 7 bases matching TRBD1. This CDR3 is built from 14 residues. V was clipped by 4 bases and J by 1 base; unmatched bases: 4. Per germline, CDR1 SGHKS and CDR2 YYEKEE (reference sequence). The CDR3 spells CASSVRDRNTEAFF. CDR3 coding DNA: TGTGCCAGCAGCGTCCGGGACAGGAACACTGAAGCTTTCTTT.

This clone was counted between two and nine times. The genes are TRBV4-3 and TRBJ1-6; D is ambiguous. The germline V gene encodes CDR1 LGHNA and CDR2 YSLEER. Trimming removed 0 bases at V and 3 bases at J, with 12 bases between. The CDR3 contains 17 residues. The CDR3 coding sequence is TGCGCCAGCAGCCAAGATTTAGAGGTCCTCTATAATTCACCCCTCCACTTT. It yields the protein CASSQDLEVLYNSPLHF.

V is TRBV7-3 and J is TRBJ2-3; TRBD2 matches at 8 bases. This CDR3 has 14 amino acids. The germline gives CDR1 SGHTA, CDR2 FQGTGA. With V trimmed by 2 bases and J by 6 bases, 4 bases remained unmatched. The CDR3 coding sequence is TGTGCCAGCAGCTTAGGGACTAGTGTGGATACGCAGTATTTT. Its translation is CASSLGTSVDTQYF.

The rearrangement joins TRBV19 to TRBJ2-3, with D perhaps matching TRBD2 (6 bases). Germline-derived CDR1 and CDR2 are LNHDA and SQIVND (reference sequence). The CDR3 is 15 residues long. V lost 5 bases, J lost 2 bases, and 14 bases lay in between. The CDR3 bases are TGTGCCAGTAGTGTCCCTAGCGTTCTCACAGATACGCAGTATTTT. This translates into CASSVPSVLTDTQYF. The full variable domain, in which reference TRBV19 and TRBJ2-3 provide the parts outside the CDR3, is DGGITQSPKYLFRKEGQNVTLSCEQNLNHDAMYWYRQDPGQGLRLIYYSQIVNDFQKGDIAEGYSVSREKKESFPLTVTSAQKNPTAFYLCASSVPSVLTDTQYFGPGTRLTVL.

This chain uses TRBV29-1 with TRBJ1-1, with 8 bases lining up with TRBD1. The CDR3 covers 12 residues. From germline, CDR1 is SQVTM and CDR2 ANQGSEA. The V segment lost 7 bases and the J segment 6 bases; nucleotides outside the gene matches: 7. The CDR3 sequence is CSARQGTAEAFF. CDR3 in DNA: TGCAGCGCAAGACAGGGGACGGCTGAAGCTTTCTTT.

This clone appeared a single time. The genes are TRBV28 and TRBJ1-2, with 12 nucleotides matching TRBD1. With V trimmed by 5 bases and J by 10 bases, 11 bases remained unmatched. Looked up from germline, CDR1 is MDHEN and CDR2 is SYDVKM. The CDR3 runs to 15 residues. The chain's CDR3 is CASSSGTGGKVVYTF. In nucleotides, the CDR3 is TGTGCCAGCAGTAGCGGGACAGGGGGCAAAGTCGTCTACACCTTC.

This chain links TRBV5-6 with TRBJ1-1; D gene unclear. CDR1 SGHDT and CDR2 YYEEEE come from the germline V gene. The CDR3 runs 11 residues. Trimming pared 2 bases from V and 7 bases from J, leaving 6 bases between. The CDR3 coding sequence is TGTGCCAGCAGCTTTCAGGTTGAAGCTTTCTTT. Protein: CASSFQVEAFF.

The V gene is TRBV27, the J gene TRBJ2-7, with 7 bases identical to TRBD1. CDR3 size: 14 residues. J gave up 2 bases and V 5 bases, and 6 bases lay outside the gene matches. Germline lookup yields CDR1 MNHEY and CDR2 SMNVEV (reference sequence). The CDR3 is CASSPGTVAYEQYF. In DNA, the CDR3 is TGTGCCAGCAGTCCAGGGACAGTCGCCTACGAGCAGTACTTC.

CDR3 residues: CASSLRGGITGELFF. The CDR3 DNA is TGTGCCAGCAGCCTACGAGGGGGAATCACCGGGGAGCTGTTTTTT. V gene TRBV7-7 combines with J gene TRBJ2-2; possibly TRBD1 for D (6 bases). The germline V gene encodes CDR1 SSHAT and CDR2 FNYEAQ (reference sequence). Trimming removed 5 bases from V and 4 bases from J, with 14 bases in between. The CDR3 sequence is 15 residues long.

This chain joins TRBV24-1 and TRBJ1-2; no firm D call. From germline, CDR1 is KGHDR and CDR2 SFDVKD. The CDR3 loop spans 12 amino acids. V lost 3 bases and J lost 7, with 8 bases in between. Here the CDR3 reads CATSDNRSGYTF. The CDR3 DNA reads TGTGCCACCAGTGATAACAGATCTGGCTACACCTTC.

This clone was detected only a few times. The rearrangement links TRBV9 to TRBJ1-6, with D possibly matching TRBD1 (5 bases). Trimming stripped 4 bases from V and 10 bases from J, with 15 bases between. Germline loops: CDR1 SGDLS, CDR2 YYNGEE. This CDR3 contains 14 residues. Written as DNA, the CDR3 is TGTGCCAGCAGCATGACAGATCGAAACTCACCCCTCCACTTT. Its protein product is CASSMTDRNSPLHF.

The chain couples TRBV12-3 or TRBV12-4 to TRBJ2-7; D is undetermined. This CDR3 is 13 amino acids long. The V end lost 3 bases, the J end lost 4 bases, and 10 bases lay between the germline ends. This CDR3 reads CASSFTAGYEQYF. Here the CDR3 DNA reads TGTGCCAGCAGTTTTACAGCTGGGTACGAGCAGTACTTC.

This clone was detected once. The rearrangement links TRBV5-4 to TRBJ2-3; 8 bases line up with TRBD2. CDR1 and CDR2 (germline): SGHNT, YYREEE (reference sequence). Trimming removed 5 bases from V and 10 bases from J; junction bases left unmatched: 6. CDR3 size: 12 residues. The chain's CDR3 is CASSPGTRAQYF. The CDR3 DNA reads as TGTGCCAGCAGTCCCGGGACTAGGGCGCAGTATTTT.

This chain connects TRBV11-2 to TRBJ2-5; no clear D. CDR3 length: 14 amino acids. Deletions cut 2 bases from V and 1 base from J, with 8 bases between. CDR1 SGHAT and CDR2 FQNNGV come from the germline V gene. The CDR3 spells CASSLRQLQETQYF. DNA for the CDR3: TGTGCCAGCAGCTTAAGGCAGCTCCAAGAGACCCAGTACTTC. The entire variable domain, with the rest obtained from reference TRBV11-2 and TRBJ2-5, is as follows: EAGVAQSPRYKIIEKRQSVAFWCNPISGHATLYWYQQILGQGPKLLIQFQNNGVVDDSQLPKDRFSAERLKGVDSTLKIQPAKLEDSAVYLCASSLRQLQETQYFGPGTRLLVL.

Only one count was recorded for this clone. This sequence joins TRBV7-3 and TRBJ2-1, with 8 bases that match TRBD2. Unmatched junction bases numbered 6, after V lost 5 bases and J lost 0 bases. This CDR3 has 16 amino acids. Germline V gene sequence: CDR1 SGHTA, CDR2 FQGTGA. CDR3 sequence reads: CASSPGLADSYNEQFF. CDR3 sequence (DNA): TGTGCCAGCAGCCCTGGACTAGCTGACTCCTACAATGAGCAGTTCTTC.

V usage is TRBV4-1 and J usage is TRBJ2-7; 10 bases match TRBD2. V was clipped by 4 bases and J by 1 base; unmatched bases: 7. The CDR3 contains 16 residues. The germline V gene encodes CDR1 MGHRA and CDR2 YSYEKL. CDR3 DNA: TGCGCCAGCAGCCTCCTAGCGGGAGTGACATCCTACGAGCAGTACTTC. This translates into CASSLLAGVTSYEQYF.

The genes are TRBV28 and TRBJ1-4; 10 bases map to TRBD1. The germline CDR1 and CDR2 sequences are MDHEN and SYDVKM. Germline trimming cut 5 bases from V and 5 bases from J; bases unmatched to any gene: 11. There are 17 residues in the CDR3. CDR3 bases: TGTGCCAGCAGTCGCCGGGACAGGGGTAGTAGGAATGAAAAACTGTTTTTT. Its protein product is CASSRRDRGSRNEKLFF.

The chain employs TRBV5-5 and TRBJ1-1; D is undetermined. Trimming shortened V by 1 base and J by 6 bases, and 10 bases separated the two germline ends. The CDR3 has 13 amino acids. Germline CDR1 SGHKS, CDR2 YYEKEE (reference sequence). DNA of the CDR3: TGTGCCAGCAGCTTGAGCACAATCTCTGAAGCTTTCTTT. This gives the protein CASSLSTISEAFF.

The CDR3: CAWSALDSNTGELFF. The CDR3, as DNA: TGTGCCTGGAGCGCTCTAGACTCCAACACCGGGGAGCTGTTTTTT. The chain combines TRBV30 with TRBJ2-2; D is unresolved. V lost 3 bases, J lost 2 bases, and 13 bases lay in between. This CDR3 spans 15 amino acids. Germline V gene lookup returns CDR1 GTSNPN and CDR2 SVGIG (reference sequence).

The chain has TRBV18 and TRBJ2-2, with D hard to call. V was trimmed by 2 bases and J by 0 bases, leaving 4 bases between them. This CDR3 contains 14 residues. Germline CDR1 is KGHSH and CDR2 is LQKENI. CDR3 region: CASSPTANTGELFF. Written as DNA, the CDR3 is TGTGCCAGCTCACCAACAGCGAACACCGGGGAGCTGTTTTTT.

The chain carries TRBV7-2 and TRBJ1-2; D unresolved. Trimming removed 5 bases at V and 7 bases at J, with 11 bases between. Germline values: CDR1 SGHTA, CDR2 FQGNSA. There are 12 residues in the CDR3. The CDR3 reads CASSTTGSGYTF. The CDR3, as DNA: TGTGCCAGCAGCACAACGGGTAGTGGCTACACCTTC. The variable domain in full, completed from reference TRBV7-2 and TRBJ1-2, reads GAGVSQSPSNKVTEKGKDVELRCDPISGHTALYWYRQSLGQGLEFLIYFQGNSAPDKSGLPSDRFSAERTGGSVSTLTIQRTQQEDSAVYLCASSTTGSGYTFGSGTRLTVV.

The chain uses TRBV4-2 and TRBJ1-5, with 8 positions matching TRBD1. This CDR3 region has 15 residues. The J segment lost 7 bases and the V segment lost 0 bases, leaving 5 bases of the junction unmatched. The germline CDR1 and CDR2 sequences are LGHNA and YNFKEQ. The CDR3 region is CASSQEQGAGQPQHF. CDR3 DNA sequence: TGTGCCAGCAGCCAAGAGCAGGGGGCTGGGCAGCCCCAGCATTTT.

The V and J genes are TRBV11-2 and TRBJ1-4; weak D call: TRBD1 (5 bases). V lost 5 bases and J 5 bases, leaving 15 bases between the germline ends. This CDR3 has 15 amino acids. The germline gives CDR1 SGHAT, CDR2 FQNNGV. The chain's CDR3 is CASSPGRTSNEKLFF. CDR3 DNA sequence: TGTGCCAGCAGCCCAGGACGGACATCGAATGAAAAACTGTTTTTT.

This chain uses TRBV6-5 with TRBJ2-7; 7 positions agree with TRBD1. Germline CDR1 and CDR2: MNHEY and SVGAGI. This CDR3 has 15 amino acids. V was clipped by 1 base and J by 2 bases; unmatched bases: 5. As DNA, the CDR3 is TGTGCCAGCAGTTACTACTCCCAGGGGGCCTACGAGCAGTACTTC. It encodes CASSYYSQGAYEQYF.

This clone has just a few counts. The CDR3 sequence is CASSEETGNTGELFF. The CDR3 coding sequence is TGTGCCAGCAGTGAAGAGACTGGGAACACCGGGGAGCTGTTTTTT. The chain links TRBV6-1 to TRBJ2-2, with D unresolved. This CDR3 comprises 15 residues. CDR1 and CDR2 from the germline V gene are MNHNS and SASEGT. V lost 1 base, J lost 1 base, and 7 bases lay in between.

The genes are TRBV6-5 and TRBJ2-2, with D perhaps given as TRBD1 or TRBD2 (5 bases each). V lost 2 bases and J 7 bases, leaving 14 bases between the germline ends. Germline-derived CDR1 and CDR2 are MNHEY and SVGAGI. The CDR3 runs 15 residues. The CDR3 DNA follows: TGTGCCAGCAGTTACAGTCGGGGCAGAAGCGGGGAGCTGTTTTTT. Translating gives CASSYSRGRSGELFF.

The chain has TRBV5-1 and TRBJ1-5; D ambiguous. The germline V gene encodes CDR1 SGHRS and CDR2 YFSETQ. The CDR3 runs to 15 residues. Trimming stripped 0 bases from V and 5 bases from J, with 12 bases between. CDR3 loop: CASSLEGATDQPQHF. The DNA for the CDR3 is TGCGCCAGCAGCTTGGAGGGTGCCACCGATCAGCCCCAGCATTTT.

CDR3 DNA: TGCAGCGTTGTCCTGCGTGGGACCCGAAATAGCGCAGATACGCAGTATTTT. Translating gives CSVVLRGTRNSADTQYF. The J gene is TRBJ2-3, the V gene TRBV29-1; the D gene could be TRBD1 or TRBD2 (5 bases each). The CDR3 runs to 17 residues. CDR1 is SQVTM, CDR2 ANQGSEA, per germline. V was shortened by 4 bases and J by 4 bases, with 24 bases between the two germline ends.

V and J are TRBV5-3 and TRBJ2-7, with 8 positions matching TRBD2. TRBV5-3 is flagged as an ORF with uncertain function. With V trimmed by 0 bases and J by 2 bases, 10 bases remained unmatched. The CDR3 totals 17 residues. The CDR3 reads CARSLGPFSGEPYEQYF. In nucleotides, the CDR3 is TGTGCCAGAAGCTTGGGTCCTTTTAGCGGGGAACCCTACGAGCAGTACTTC.

This chain uses TRBV5-4 with TRBJ1-1; no clear D. The germline CDR1 and CDR2 sequences are SGHNT and YYREEE (reference sequence). The CDR3 extends over 12 amino acids. The V gene lost 5 bases and the J gene lost 2 bases, with 7 bases spanning the gap. Written as DNA, the CDR3 is TGTGCCAGCAGTTTTATTAACACTGAAGCTTTCTTT. Its translation is CASSFINTEAFF.